Listed below are T cell receptor beta chains from one sample, sequenced in a study of T cell changes during pregnancy in multiple sclerosis. The method was immunoSEQ multiplex PCR; TCRdb's version includes in-frame clones alone and lacks a portion of them. This sample has 80,000 to 100,000 clones, with approximately 92% found just once. This specimen consisted of peripheral blood, obtained in the first trimester of pregnancy. The receptors derive from a female donor with multiple sclerosis, enrolled in a pregnancy study. Each CDR3 is given without its conserved first and last residue. A D gene is named only where the DNA matches it firmly.

D gene	V gene	J gene	CDR3 protein
-	TRBV29-1	TRBJ1-5	SVAEGGNQPQH
TRBD2	TRBV5-4	TRBJ2-1	ASIPRSGRAGNEQF
-	TRBV28	TRBJ2-3	ASSPLGGTVH
-	TRBV5-4	TRBJ2-3	ASSTGLLADTQY
TRBD2	TRBV10-3	TRBJ2-4	ATRERGAKNIQY
TRBD2	TRBV7-6	TRBJ2-7	ASSPSGRGEQY
TRBD2	TRBV6-5	TRBJ2-1	ASSYGLAGAGEQF
-	TRBV7-9	TRBJ2-6	ASSFPIQITSGANVLT
TRBD2	TRBV5-4	TRBJ2-5	ASSLRLAGGQETQY
TRBD1	TRBV2	TRBJ2-2	ASRSGGPNTGELF
-	TRBV5-4	TRBJ1-1	ASSPLGVGMNTEAF
TRBD2	TRBV5-1	TRBJ2-7	ASSLAGGSGRSYEQY
-	TRBV19	TRBJ1-2	ASSIEARNYT
TRBD2	TRBV19	TRBJ2-1	ASSIVAGEFYNEQF
-	TRBV11-2	TRBJ2-1	ASSLSASSYNEQF
-	TRBV7-2	TRBJ2-5	ASSLAPLLGGGIAQETQY
-	TRBV19	TRBJ1-1	ASSKWGGGPEAF
-	TRBV5-1	TRBJ2-7	ASSLTAPGNEQY
-	TRBV12-5	TRBJ2-3	ASGYGSSSPDTQY
-	TRBV6-6	TRBJ2-1	ASSYLGANEQF
TRBD1	TRBV7-9	TRBJ2-2	ASSLLTGTNTGELF
-	TRBV2	TRBJ2-3	ASSGGFGKTQY
TRBD1	TRBV28	TRBJ1-4	ASSFWGQTHEKLF
-	TRBV19	TRBJ1-5	ASSINSGILSNQPQH
TRBD1	TRBV5-4	TRBJ1-4	ASSSDRIHEKLF
-	TRBV4-1	TRBJ2-3	ASSQDFAPAGLTDTQY
TRBD1	TRBV28	TRBJ2-1	ASSFRTGEVGEEF
-	TRBV21-1	TRBJ2-3	ASNPRRTLYTVDTQY
TRBD1	TRBV27	TRBJ2-2	ASSKRTGNTGELF
TRBD2	TRBV6-5	TRBJ2-7	ASSYSLLAAYEQY
-	TRBV2	TRBJ1-4	ASSPGRGEGNEKLF
TRBD2	TRBV5-4	TRBJ2-2	ASSLEGLANTGELF
-	TRBV7-8	TRBJ2-1	ASSLVSAERF
TRBD2	TRBV9	TRBJ2-5	ASSLSGRASETQY
TRBD2	TRBV4-2	TRBJ2-7	ASSQSAGVSYEQY
-	TRBV5-1	TRBJ2-7	ASSFREKQY
-	TRBV5-3	TRBJ1-1	ARSPWTANTEAF
-	TRBV28	TRBJ2-5	ASSFQPGLRGETQY
TRBD2	TRBV2	TRBJ2-2	ASKERENTGELF
-	TRBV28	TRBJ2-7	ASSTSYEQY
TRBD1	TRBV28	TRBJ1-5	ASRGQFSNQPQH
TRBD1	TRBV5-1	TRBJ1-5	ASTPRDREPQH
-	TRBV6-5	TRBJ2-2	ASSSDYPTNTGELF
TRBD1	TRBV2	TRBJ2-7	ASSSGTGYEQY
TRBD2	TRBV5-1	TRBJ2-7	ASTRLAGDHEQY
TRBD2	TRBV19	TRBJ2-2	ASSMLREGRELF
TRBD2	TRBV7-3	TRBJ2-1	ASSLGFGSGKNEQF
TRBD1	TRBV11-2	TRBJ2-4	ASSSFRDRGIAKNIQY
-	TRBV28	TRBJ1-5	ASSSGFNQPQH
TRBD1	TRBV7-2	TRBJ2-5	ASSPWTGKETQY
TRBD1	TRBV7-8	TRBJ1-5	ASSSGIGGSQPQH
TRBD1	TRBV9	TRBJ1-3	ASSSLGQYSGNTIY
-	TRBV19	TRBJ2-3	ASSTPVTPDGDTQY
TRBD1	TRBV6-5	TRBJ2-7	ASSYRQGDREQY
TRBD2	TRBV13	TRBJ2-1	ASSTGTSGRLYNEQF
-	TRBV19	TRBJ2-3	ASSIVGIADTQY
TRBD1	TRBV2	TRBJ2-5	ASSDRQGALETQY